This T cell receptor (beta chain) was recorded in a study of spatial heterogeneity in lung cancer. The overall study: Beta-chain sequences consistently outnumbered alpha-chain sequences in detection.

Per germline, CDR1 SGHTA and CDR2 FQGTGA. Trimming took 2 bases from V and 5 from J, leaving 12 bases between them. CDR3 length: 14 amino acids. A unique molecular identifier was attached to every TCR cDNA molecule. One entry per CDR3 protein results from TCRdb running MiXCR on the 5' RACE reads. The sample holds 20,000 to 30,000 distinct CDR3 sequences, under 9% seen once. Concerning this clonotype itself: The antigen is not known.

Findings of the study overall: How many expanded intratumoral alpha and beta TCRs were present tracked the tumor mutation count, which was a count of nonsynonymous mutations. Roughly 6.3% of tumor T cells for alpha chains and around 12% for beta chains were estimated to be covered.

This sample's time point: sample taken at primary tumor resection. Whole RNA obtained from tumor, nontumor lung or frozen PBMC underwent sequencing without sorting. The origin of this receptor is a male donor with early-stage non-small cell lung cancer. This sample comprised lung tumor tissue, obtained at surgery. This rearrangement joins TRBV7-3 to TRBJ2-5; D is perhaps TRBD2 (6 bases). The CDR3 DNA is TGTGCCAGCAGCTTATGGGGCGGGGCGGAGACCCAGTACTTC. Amino acids: CASSLWGGAETQYF. Variable domain in full (rest from reference TRBV7-3 and TRBJ2-5): GAGVSQTPSNKVTEKGKYVELRCDPISGHTALYWYRQSLGQGPEFLIYFQGTGAADDSGLPNDRFFAVRPEGSVSTLKIQRTERGDSAVYLCASSLWGGAETQYFGPGTRLLVL.